The 28 T cell receptor beta chains below come from one sample, sequenced in a study of T cells expressing NK-cell markers. Reprocessing the 5' RACE reads, TCRdb reports a single entry for every CDR3 protein and omits DNA. This sample's table has 250,000 to 300,000 distinct CDR3 sequences. The sample comprised blood T cells: a sorted CD56 or NKG2C T cell subset, CD4+ or CD8+ T cells, or bulk PBMC T cells (not recorded which). These TCRs come from a woman aged 18-69 years in good health.

This chain uses TRBV27 with TRBJ2-4; TCRdb indicates TRBD1, and absent DNA this call remains unverified. The CDR3 consists of 15 residues. Germline loops: CDR1 MNHEY, CDR2 SMNVEV (reference sequence). The CDR3 loop reads CASTYWDRGKNIQYF.

The chain is built from TRBV12-3 or TRBV12-4 and TRBJ2-2; TCRdb's D call of TRBD1 is untestable without DNA. This CDR3 contains 16 residues. The CDR3 protein is CASSPQTVWGTGELFF.

CDR3 protein: CASSPATSGAKETQYF. This sequence joins TRBV5-6 and TRBJ2-5; TCRdb's D call of TRBD2 is untestable without DNA. Germline lookup yields CDR1 SGHDT and CDR2 YYEEEE. This CDR3 is built from 16 residues.

This chain joins TRBV5-1 and TRBJ1-4; TCRdb reports TRBD1, a call that lacks DNA to check it against. The CDR3 runs 16 residues. Germline CDR1 reads SGHRS; CDR2 reads YFSETQ. CDR3 region: CASSSTVDRAHEKLFF.

CDR3 sequence: CASSASGGNSPLHF. The V call is TRBV2, the J call TRBJ1-6; TCRdb gives TRBD1 as the D gene, but with no DNA this cannot be confirmed. Germline loops: CDR1 SNHLY, CDR2 FYNNEI. This CDR3 is 14 amino acids long.

V gene TRBV29-1 combines with J gene TRBJ1-1; with no DNA, the TCRdb D assignment of TRBD1 cannot be verified. The CDR3 is 12 residues long. The germline gives CDR1 SQVTM, CDR2 ANQGSEA. The CDR3 sequence: CSVSQGNTEAFF.

The chain has TRBV18 and TRBJ2-1. CDR1 and CDR2 (germline): KGHSH, LQKENI. The CDR3 sequence is 13 residues long. CDR3: CASSPTRMEEQFF.

The chain combines TRBV29-1 with TRBJ2-7; lacking DNA, the TRBD1 call made by TCRdb goes unchecked. The V gene's germline CDR1 is SQVTM and CDR2 ANQGSEA. The CDR3 is 12 residues long. The CDR3 loop reads CSVVQGGHEQYF.

V and J are TRBV5-6 and TRBJ1-5; without DNA, the TCRdb call of TRBD1 cannot be checked. Germline V CDR1 and CDR2: SGHDT, YYEEEE. The CDR3 contains 19 residues. The CDR3 region is CASSFWGQGAFHYNQPQHF.

The chain links TRBV9 to TRBJ2-5; TCRdb lists TRBD2, though no DNA is available to test this call. In germline, CDR1 is SGDLS, CDR2 YYNGEE. The CDR3 spans 15 residues. The CDR3 here is CASSVGGTRIETQYF.

This rearrangement joins TRBV5-1 to TRBJ1-2; TCRdb reports TRBD1, a call that lacks DNA to check it against. The CDR3 loop spans 13 amino acids. CDR1 and CDR2 (germline): SGHRS, YFSETQ. This CDR3 reads CASSPDMVYGYTF.

V is TRBV2 and J is TRBJ1-1; checking the TCRdb D call of TRBD1 is not possible without DNA. The CDR3 is made up of 12 amino acids. Germline V CDR1 and CDR2: SNHLY, FYNNEI. CDR3 in amino acids: CASSYRGTEAFF.

The chain couples TRBV30 to TRBJ2-7; TCRdb gives TRBD2 as the D gene, but with no DNA this cannot be confirmed. The CDR3 is 11 residues long. Germline V gene sequence: CDR1 GTSNPN, CDR2 SVGIG (reference sequence). Here the CDR3 reads CAWTASGKLYF.

V is TRBV6-2 or TRBV6-3 and J is TRBJ2-1; TCRdb gives TRBD2 as the D gene, but with no DNA this cannot be confirmed. This CDR3 comprises 15 residues. From germline, CDR1 is MNHEY and CDR2 SVGEGT. CDR3 region: CASSLAGVNYNEQFF.

This chain links TRBV20-1 with TRBJ2-1; TCRdb returns TRBD2, unconfirmable since there is no DNA. The CDR3 contains 15 residues. From germline, CDR1 is DFQATT and CDR2 SNEGSKA (reference sequence). CDR3 sequence: CSARPNSGRWSEQFF.

This chain joins TRBV30 and TRBJ2-7; the TRBD2 assignment by TCRdb is unverifiable without DNA. CDR1 GTSNPN and CDR2 SVGIG come from the germline V gene (reference sequence). There are 15 residues in the CDR3. The CDR3 is CAWREGLLSSYEQYF.

This chain connects TRBV29-1 to TRBJ1-2; TCRdb lists TRBD1, though no DNA is available to test this call. CDR3 size: 11 residues. CDR1 SQVTM and CDR2 ANQGSEA come from the germline V gene. The CDR3 sequence: CSVQGGYGYTF.

The V and J genes are TRBV20-1 and TRBJ2-2. The length of the CDR3 is 14 residues. Germline CDR1 reads DFQATT; CDR2 reads SNEGSKA (reference sequence). CDR3 region: CSAVKHGNTGELFF.

The chain combines TRBV24-1 with TRBJ2-1; TCRdb gives TRBD2 as the D gene, but with no DNA this cannot be confirmed. The CDR3 is 16 amino acids. Per the germline V gene, CDR1 is KGHDR and CDR2 is SFDVKD. CDR3 protein: CATSWGSGRSYNEQFF.

The rearrangement links TRBV6-2 or TRBV6-3 to TRBJ2-2; TCRdb names TRBD1, which stays unverified in the absence of DNA. Germline V gene lookup returns CDR1 MNHEY and CDR2 SVGEGT. CDR3 size: 14 residues. The CDR3 loop is CASSAGVGAGELFF.

This chain joins TRBV12-3 or TRBV12-4 and TRBJ2-1; TCRdb gives TRBD1 as the D gene, but with no DNA this cannot be confirmed. This CDR3 is built from 14 residues. CDR3 residues: CASSRDRVLNEQFF.

V gene TRBV20-1 combines with J gene TRBJ1-2; the TCRdb call, TRBD1, lacks DNA for checking. The CDR3 spans 15 residues. Germline V gene lookup returns CDR1 DFQATT and CDR2 SNEGSKA (reference sequence). The CDR3 spells CSARDPIQGVGGYTF.

The chain carries TRBV24-1 and TRBJ2-3; TCRdb lists TRBD1, though no DNA is available to test this call. The CDR3 is 15 amino acids. CDR1 is KGHDR and CDR2 is SFDVKD in the germline V gene. The CDR3 reads CATSDPGQGGDTQYF.

The chain uses TRBV19 and TRBJ1-1. The germline gives CDR1 LNHDA, CDR2 SQIVND (reference sequence). This CDR3 is built from 13 residues. This CDR3 reads CASCSYLNTEAFF.

This chain uses TRBV5-1 with TRBJ2-6; TCRdb's assignment of TRBD2 cannot be checked, as there is no DNA. The CDR3 has 16 amino acids. Germline lookup yields CDR1 SGHRS and CDR2 YFSETQ. The CDR3: CASSFDSGSGANVLTF.

CDR3 region: CASHSLAGGFSEQYF. This chain uses TRBV2 with TRBJ2-7; TCRdb lists TRBD2, though no DNA is available to test this call. CDR3 length equals 15 residues. Germline V CDR1 and CDR2: SNHLY, FYNNEI. The full variable domain, rest sourced from reference TRBV2 and TRBJ2-7, is EPEVTQTPSHQVTQMGQEVILRCVPISNHLYFYWYRQILGQKVEFLVSFYNNEISEKSEIFDDQFSVERPDGSNFTLKIRSTKLEDSAMYFCASHSLAGGFSEQYFGPGTRLTVT.

The rearrangement links TRBV9 to TRBJ2-7; TCRdb's assignment of TRBD1 cannot be checked, as there is no DNA. Looked up from germline, CDR1 is SGDLS and CDR2 is YYNGEE. This CDR3 contains 15 residues. CDR3 residues: CASSVDPGQGLEQYF. Full variable domain (rest looked up from reference TRBV9 and TRBJ2-7): DSGVTQTPKHLITATGQRVTLRCSPRSGDLSVYWYQQSLDQGLQFLIQYYNGEERAKGNILERFSAQQFPDLHSELNLSSLELGDSALYFCASSVDPGQGLEQYFGPGTRLTVT.

The CDR3 loop is CASSHLQDYNEQFF. The rearrangement joins TRBV4-3 to TRBJ2-1; checking the TCRdb D call of TRBD1 is not possible without DNA. In germline, CDR1 is LGHNA, CDR2 YSLEER. The CDR3 spans 14 residues.